Shown below are 31 T cell receptor beta chains from a single sample sequenced in a study of blood T cell repertoires in COVID-19. Generated by immunoSEQ multiplex PCR, the TCRdb table keeps only in-frame clones and is missing some. The repertoire has about 140,000 clones, approximately 87% of them found once; the top ten carry about 11%. The sample consisted of PBMCs or T cells enriched from blood (not recorded which). The source of these receptors is a man aged 60 to 75 who had recovered from COVID-19.

The rearrangement uses TRBV2 and TRBJ1-6, with a possible D match to TRBD1 (5 bases). The CDR3 spans 13 residues. Trimming cost V 7 bases and J 2 bases, with 6 bases left between them. Germline CDR1 SNHLY, CDR2 FYNNEI. The CDR3: CASMTAYNSPLHF. In nucleotides, the CDR3 is TGTGCCAGCATGACAGCCTATAATTCACCCCTCCACTTT.

The chain uses TRBV5-1 and TRBJ2-5, with TRBD2 matching over 11 bases. The V segment lost 4 bases and the J segment 5 bases; nucleotides outside the gene matches: 7. The V gene's germline CDR1 is SGHRS and CDR2 YFSETQ. CDR3 size: 15 residues. The CDR3 sequence is CASSPGTSGGETQYF. The CDR3 bases are TGCGCCAGCAGCCCCGGGACTAGCGGTGGGGAGACCCAGTACTTC.

V and J are TRBV5-1 and TRBJ1-3; possibly TRBD1 for D (5 bases). The CDR3 consists of 15 residues. CDR1 and CDR2 from the germline V gene are SGHRS and YFSETQ. The V end lost 5 bases, the J end lost 1 base, and 13 bases lay between the germline ends. CDR3 DNA sequence: TGCGCCAGCAGGACGGGACTCGGGTCTGGAAACACCATATATTTT. Protein product: CASRTGLGSGNTIYF.

The chain joins TRBV5-6 to TRBJ1-5; D ambiguous. The CDR3 loop spans 14 amino acids. V was clipped by 3 bases and J by 5 bases, with 12 bases between them. Germline CDR1 SGHDT, CDR2 YYEEEE. The CDR3 region has the DNA TGTGCCAGCAGCTGGAGATCGGCGGATCAGCCCCAGCATTTT. This gives the protein CASSWRSADQPQHF.

This chain connects TRBV9 to TRBJ2-1, with 11 bases lining up with TRBD2. The V and J ends lost 3 bases and 0 bases, in that order; junction bases with no gene match: 8. Per germline, CDR1 SGDLS and CDR2 YYNGEE. CDR3 size: 18 residues. CDR3 coding DNA: TGTGCCAGCAGCGAGCCCCTTAGCGGGAGGGCCTCCTACAATGAGCAGTTCTTC. Amino acid sequence: CASSEPLSGRASYNEQFF.

This clone appeared once. The chain couples TRBV7-9 to TRBJ2-5; TRBD1 matches 8 bases. Germline V gene lookup returns CDR1 SEHNR and CDR2 FQNEAQ (reference sequence). The CDR3 length is 15 residues. With 3 bases clipped from V and 4 bases from J, the junction kept 7 bases outside the gene matches. CDR3 nucleotide sequence: TGTGCCAGCAGCTTTGCGACAGGGGAGCTAGAGACCCAGTACTTC. It translates to CASSFATGELETQYF.

This sequence joins TRBV19 and TRBJ1-5, with D maybe TRBD1 (5 bases). This CDR3 comprises 18 residues. CDR1 is LNHDA and CDR2 is SQIVND in the germline V gene (reference sequence). V was trimmed by 4 bases and J by 0 bases, leaving 19 bases between them. In DNA form, the CDR3 reads TGTGCCAGTAGTACCCGGGACTCCCTATCGTATAGCAATCAGCCCCAGCATTTT. Translation gives CASSTRDSLSYSNQPQHF.

The J gene is TRBJ1-5, the V gene TRBV12-3 or TRBV12-4, with 8 nucleotides matching TRBD1. This CDR3 is built from 13 residues. V was pared by 5 bases and J by 4 bases, with 1 base of the junction left unmatched. The CDR3 protein is CASSTGGNQPQHF. In DNA form, the CDR3 reads TGTGCCAGCAGTACAGGGGGGAATCAGCCCCAGCATTTT.

This clone came up many times. Other DNA sequences within the sample encode an identical CDR3. The J gene is TRBJ2-1, the V gene TRBV15; 7 nucleotides match TRBD2. This CDR3 is 17 amino acids long. Germline V gene data show CDR1 as LNHNV and CDR2 as YYDKDF (reference sequence). The trim removed 0 bases at V and 7 bases at J, leaving 12 bases unmatched. CDR3 sequence reads: CATSRDWGGRGKNEQFF. The CDR3 coding sequence is TGTGCCACCAGCAGAGATTGGGGGGGGAGAGGAAAAAATGAGCAGTTCTTC. Based on the CDR3 plus reference TRBV15 and TRBJ2-1, the full variable domain is DAMVIQNPRYQVTQFGKPVTLSCSQTLNHNVMYWYQQKSSQAPKLLFHYYDKDFNNEADTPDNFQSRRPNTSFCFLDIRSPGLGDTAMYLCATSRDWGGRGKNEQFFGPGTRLTVL.

The chain links TRBV28 to TRBJ2-7, with 9 bases fitting TRBD2. The CDR3 runs to 15 residues. V was clipped by 4 bases and J by 2 bases; unmatched bases: 6. Looked up from germline, CDR1 is MDHEN and CDR2 is SYDVKM. The CDR3 spells CASSSRRGGTYEQYF. The CDR3, as DNA: TGTGCCAGCAGTTCCCGGCGGGGGGGTACCTACGAGCAGTACTTC. The entire variable domain, with the rest obtained from reference TRBV28 and TRBJ2-7, is as follows: DVKVTQSSRYLVKRTGEKVFLECVQDMDHENMFWYRQDPGLGLRLIYFSYDVKMKEKGDIPEGYSVSREKKERFSLILESASTNQTSMYLCASSSRRGGTYEQYFGPGTRLTVT.

In DNA, the CDR3 is TGTGCCAGTAGTATCGGGTCGACGCCCCAGCATTTT. Protein: CASSIGSTPQHF. The chain couples TRBV19 to TRBJ1-5; no reliable D call. The germline V and J ends were trimmed by 3 bases and 9 bases, with 9 bases remaining between them. Germline loops: CDR1 LNHDA, CDR2 SQIVND (reference sequence). This CDR3 has 12 residues.

V and J are TRBV10-3 and TRBJ2-1; D may be TRBD1 (6 bases). The CDR3 length is 10 residues. V was pared by 10 bases and J by 9 bases, with 10 bases between. The germline V gene has CDR1 ENHRY and CDR2 SYGVKD. CDR3 residues: CASQGSEQFF. The CDR3, as DNA: TGTGCCAGCCAGGGGAGTGAGCAGTTCTTC.

The chain employs TRBV27 and TRBJ1-4, with 8 positions matching TRBD1. The CDR3 extends over 18 amino acids. Germline lookup yields CDR1 MNHEY and CDR2 SMNVEV (reference sequence). The trim removed 2 bases at V and 8 bases at J, leaving 16 bases unmatched. The CDR3 nucleotides read TGTGCCAGCAGTTTACAGACACCCCGCAGGGGGCTTGAGGAAAAACTGTTTTTT. Translating it yields CASSLQTPRRGLEEKLFF.

This clone showed up just once. This rearrangement joins TRBV3-1 (or the pseudogene TRBV3-2) to TRBJ2-7, with a possible D match to TRBD1 (5 bases). The V and J ends lost 4 bases and 6 bases respectively, with 10 bases between them. The CDR3 covers 12 residues. Germline V lookup: CDR1 LGHDT, CDR2 YNNKEL (reference sequence). CDR3 residues: CASSRRGAEQYF. CDR3 in DNA: TGTGCCAGCAGCCGTCGTGGGGCCGAGCAGTACTTC.

The rearrangement joins TRBV23-1 to TRBJ1-4, with TRBD1 as a possible D gene (5 bases). TRBV23-1 is an ORF, with its function uncertain. V was shortened by 0 bases and J by 5 bases, with 16 bases between the two germline ends. This CDR3 is built from 17 residues. CDR3 in DNA: TGCGCCAGCAGTCAATCGGTGAAGGGGAGGAAAAATGAAAAACTGTTTTTT. Amino acid sequence: CASSQSVKGRKNEKLFF.

The chain joins TRBV7-9 to TRBJ2-1, with no clear D. V gave up 5 bases and J gave up 16 bases, with 21 bases separating them. Germline V gene sequence: CDR1 SEHNR, CDR2 FQNEAQ (reference sequence). The CDR3 is made up of 13 amino acids. This CDR3 reads CASSPPGSSHQFF. CDR3 sequence (DNA): TGTGCCAGCAGCCCACCAGGATCAAGTCACCAATTCTTC.

V is TRBV7-8 and J is TRBJ1-2, with unresolved D. V was clipped by 5 bases and J by 7 bases, with 11 bases between them. Germline V gene data show CDR1 as SGHVS and CDR2 as FQNEAQ. The CDR3 runs to 12 residues. The CDR3 sequence: CASSPLSLGYTF. CDR3 coding DNA: TGTGCCAGCAGCCCTTTATCTCTTGGCTACACCTTC.

The rearrangement joins TRBV9 to TRBJ1-2, with D hard to call. This CDR3 has 16 residues. Trimming pared 0 bases from V and 3 bases from J, leaving 15 bases between. Germline CDR1 reads SGDLS; CDR2 reads YYNGEE. The CDR3 reads CASSVAREGSDYGYTF. CDR3 nucleotides: TGTGCCAGCAGCGTAGCCCGGGAGGGCTCCGACTATGGCTACACCTTC.

This chain joins TRBV9 and TRBJ2-1, with D uncertain. The CDR3 sequence is 15 residues long. V dropped 0 bases and J dropped 2 bases, with 9 bases sitting between them. Germline V gives CDR1 SGDLS, CDR2 YYNGEE. CDR3 in amino acids: CASSVVVGPYNEQFF. CDR3 bases: TGTGCCAGCAGCGTAGTGGTGGGCCCCTACAATGAGCAGTTCTTC.

This clone was counted many times. The V and J genes are TRBV15 and TRBJ1-2; weak D call: TRBD1 (6 bases). The length of the CDR3 is 16 residues. Trimming pared 0 bases from V and 8 bases from J, leaving 19 bases between. Germline V gives CDR1 LNHNV, CDR2 YYDKDF (reference sequence). For the CDR3, the DNA is TGTGCCACCAGCAGAGATAGGGCAGGGGATCCGGGGGGCTACACCTTC. Residues: CATSRDRAGDPGGYTF.

The J gene is TRBJ2-7, the V gene TRBV11-2; the D gene is possibly TRBD2 (6 bases). The CDR3 has 14 amino acids. CDR1 and CDR2 from the germline V gene are SGHAT and FQNNGV. V was pared by 3 bases and J by 3 bases, with 12 bases between. Here the CDR3 reads CASSFLEGIYEQYF. CDR3 coding DNA: TGTGCCAGCAGCTTTTTGGAGGGGATCTACGAGCAGTACTTC.

The chain employs TRBV5-6 and TRBJ2-1, with TRBD1 as a possible D gene (6 bases). Trimming shortened V by 4 bases and J by 0 bases, and 14 bases separated the two germline ends. Germline values: CDR1 SGHDT, CDR2 YYEEEE. The CDR3 runs to 16 residues. For the CDR3, the DNA is TGTGCCAGCAGCCTGATCAGGGGAAGCTCCTACAATGAGCAGTTCTTC. It translates to CASSLIRGSSYNEQFF. The full variable domain, completed using reference TRBV5-6 and TRBJ2-1, is DAGVTQSPTHLIKTRGQQVTLRCSPKSGHDTVSWYQQALGQGPQFIFQYYEEEERQRGNFPDRFSGHQFPNYSSELNVNALLLGDSALYLCASSLIRGSSYNEQFFGPGTRLTVL.

The chain is built from TRBV2 and TRBJ1-1; tentative D call: TRBD1 (5 bases). Trimming stripped 5 bases from V and 1 base from J, with 8 bases between. The V gene's germline CDR1 is SNHLY and CDR2 FYNNEI. The CDR3 totals 13 residues. CDR3 in amino acids: CASSKGANTEAFF. CDR3 sequence (DNA): TGTGCCAGCAGTAAAGGGGCGAACACTGAAGCTTTCTTT.

The chain couples TRBV5-1 to TRBJ2-7, with 8 bases that match TRBD1. The germline V gene encodes CDR1 SGHRS and CDR2 YFSETQ. The CDR3 extends over 15 amino acids. The trim removed 0 bases at V and 2 bases at J, leaving 4 bases unmatched. Here the CDR3 reads CASSLAGTGAYEQYF. The CDR3 coding sequence is TGCGCCAGCAGCTTGGCCGGGACAGGCGCCTACGAGCAGTACTTC.

The CDR3 sequence: CASSFDTNTEAFF. DNA for the CDR3: TGTGCCAGCAGCTTCGACACGAACACTGAAGCTTTCTTT. The chain couples TRBV5-5 to TRBJ1-1; D not certain. Germline loops: CDR1 SGHKS, CDR2 YYEKEE (reference sequence). This CDR3 is 13 amino acids long. V lost 2 bases and J lost 1, with 6 bases in between.

The V and J genes are TRBV19 and TRBJ1-2; D call uncertain. This CDR3 contains 14 residues. Per germline, CDR1 LNHDA and CDR2 SQIVND (reference sequence). V dropped 4 bases and J dropped 0 bases, with 9 bases sitting between them. Here the CDR3 reads CASSTARSNYGYTF. CDR3 coding DNA: TGTGCCAGTAGTACTGCCAGATCTAACTATGGCTACACCTTC.

The chain carries TRBV5-1 and TRBJ1-1; maybe TRBD1 (5 bases). The CDR3 contains 12 residues. Germline lookup yields CDR1 SGHRS and CDR2 YFSETQ. Between the trimmed V and J ends, which lost 0 bases and 6 bases, there was a span of 6 bases. Here the CDR3 reads CASSLGGPEAFF. In nucleotides, the CDR3 is TGCGCCAGCAGCTTGGGGGGCCCTGAAGCTTTCTTT.

The chain recombines TRBV10-2 with TRBJ2-7; TRBD2 aligns across 9 bases. The CDR3 sequence is 14 residues long. Germline assignment: CDR1 WSHSY and CDR2 SAAADI. After removal of 4 bases from V and 2 bases from J, the junction contained 3 bases not matched to a gene. CDR3 in DNA: TGCGCCAGCAGTGGACTAGCGGCTACCTACGAGCAGTACTTC. Encoded protein: CASSGLAATYEQYF.

The gene calls are TRBV19 and TRBJ1-5; D perhaps matches TRBD1 (6 bases). The V end was cut by 5 bases, the J end by 7 bases, with 15 bases between. The CDR3 totals 14 residues. CDR1 and CDR2 from the germline V gene are LNHDA and SQIVND (reference sequence). The CDR3 coding sequence is TGTGCCAGTAGTTTATTTGGGGGCCAACAGCCCCAGCATTTT. This gives the protein CASSLFGGQQPQHF.

The J gene is TRBJ2-5, the V gene TRBV20-1; the D gene is possibly TRBD1 (5 bases). Germline V gene data show CDR1 as DFQATT and CDR2 as SNEGSKA (reference sequence). The CDR3 length is 11 residues. V lost 7 bases, J lost 2 bases, and 8 bases lay in between. The CDR3 DNA is TGCAGTGGACAGATACAAGAGACCCAGTACTTC. Protein product: CSGQIQETQYF.

This clone was observed a handful of times. This chain links TRBV3-1 (or the pseudogene TRBV3-2) with TRBJ2-7, with TRBD2 matching 11 bases. This CDR3 contains 14 residues. Germline V gene sequence: CDR1 LGHDT, CDR2 YNNKEL (reference sequence). V trimming: 4 bases; J trimming: 3 bases; junction bases outside the gene matches: 2. CDR3 in amino acids: CASSPGLAGYEQYF. For the CDR3, the DNA is TGTGCCAGCAGCCCAGGACTAGCGGGCTACGAGCAGTACTTC.